This TCR beta chain appears in the sequencing data of a study of OX40 agonist ivuxolimab in advanced cancers. Study-wide background: The drug used for patients, ivuxolimab, was an agonistic anti-OX40 (CD134) antibody. Patients undergoing dose escalation presented with hepatocellular carcinoma, melanoma, renal cell or head and neck cancer. General observations from the study: Clonal expansion was seen in CD4+ and CD8+ blood T cells by week 6 at 0.1 to 3.0 mg/kg.

V shed 4 bases, J shed 0 bases, and the junction held 5 bases outside the gene matches. This CDR3 has 15 residues. CDR1 and CDR2 (germline): MDHEN, SYDVKM. Method: immunoSEQ multiplex PCR; TCRdb's copy keeps in-frame clones and lacks some. The sample shows 20,000 or so clones, around 70% of them seen only once. This clone is labeled as medium-sized. As yet, its antigen is unknown. The chain has TRBV28 and TRBJ2-7; the match to TRBD2 covers 8 bases. Sequenced material: CD4+ or CD8+ T cells sorted from blood, taken in a trial of the OX40 agonist ivuxolimab. This TCR derives from an adult with an advanced solid tumor such as melanoma, head and neck, liver or kidney cancer. This CDR3 is CASSSLAVPSYEQYF. CDR3 coding DNA: TGTGCCAGCAGTTCACTAGCGGTCCCCTCCTACGAGCAGTACTTC.